This TCR beta chain was obtained from a study of type 1 regulatory T cells. Study information: T-allo10 is an in vitro-generated, Tr1-enriched CD4 T cell product specific for alloantigen.

TCRdb re-called the reads with MiXCR, one entry per CDR3 protein. The sample consists of tens of thousands of distinct CDR3 sequences, more than 20% of them appearing once. This clonotype occurred a few times. Its antigen is unknown. Trimming took off 3 bases at V and 9 bases at J, with 12 bases between the two ends. The CDR3 loop spans 13 amino acids. Findings and limits, study-wide: Compared with non-type 1 regulatory T cells, type 1 regulatory T cells showed a more restricted TCR repertoire.

The chain couples TRBV12-3 or TRBV12-4 to TRBJ2-1; TRBD2 is a possible D gene (5 bases). Sequencing used cultured type 1 regulatory T (Tr1) cells, either the whole culture or a sorted fraction (not recorded which). The source is a human donor in good health. Here the CDR3 reads CASSFLREREQFF. In DNA, the CDR3 is TGTGCCAGCAGTTTTCTACGGGAACGTGAGCAGTTCTTC.